A selection of T cell receptor beta chains follows, all from one sample in a study of blood T cell repertoires in COVID-19. Here immunoSEQ multiplex PCR was the method, and the copy in TCRdb shows in-frame clones only, minus some. Of 15,000 to 20,000 clones in the sample, 90% to 95% were seen once. Material: peripheral blood. The receptors come from a human donor in a cohort sampled during active COVID-19. Both conserved end residues are part of each CDR3. A D gene is named only where the DNA matches it firmly. Only part of the rows carry a size: once, few, many, or a class if the clone is expanded.

clone_size,d_call,v_call,j_call,cdr3_nt,cdr3_aa
.,.,TRBV6-5,TRBJ2-7,TGTGCCAGCAGTTACTCGACAACAGGGAGCTTAGGCGAGCAGTACTTC,CASSYSTTGSLGEQYF
.,TRBD1,TRBV11-2,TRBJ1-2,TGTGCCAGCAGCGCGGACAGGAGCTATGGCTACACCTTC,CASSADRSYGYTF
.,.,TRBV30,TRBJ1-6,TGTGCCTGGAGCGTCCTGGGGCGATCACCCCTCCACTTT,CAWSVLGRSPLHF
.,.,TRBV15,TRBJ2-5,TGTGCCACCAGCGACGGTAGGGGGACCCAGTACTTC,CATSDGRGTQYF
.,.,TRBV4-3,TRBJ2-1,TGCGCCAGCAGCCCCGACGGGAGCTCCTACAATGAGCAGTTCTTC,CASSPDGSSYNEQFF
.,.,TRBV11-2,TRBJ1-5,TGTGCCAGCAGCTTAGAGGCGGGAATGAGCAATCAGCCCCAGCATTTT,CASSLEAGMSNQPQHF
few,TRBD2,TRBV3-1/TRBV3-2,TRBJ2-2,TGTGCCAGCAGCTCTCTCCGGGGGGGAACCGGGGAGCTGTTTTTT,CASSSLRGGTGELFF
.,TRBD1,TRBV9,TRBJ1-1,TGTGCCAGCAGCCCCAGGGACAGCGGAGAAGCTTTCTTT,CASSPRDSGEAFF
.,TRBD1,TRBV11-2,TRBJ2-7,TGTGCCAGCAGCCTGACAATCGGGACAGGGATAGGGTACGAGCAGTACTTC,CASSLTIGTGIGYEQYF
.,.,TRBV2,TRBJ2-7,TGTGCCAGCAGGGGGGGGCAGATCTCCTACGAGCAGTACTTC,CASRGGQISYEQYF
.,TRBD1,TRBV19,TRBJ1-5,TGTGCCAGTTCAAAAGGCGACAGGGCGTACAATCAGCCCCAGCATTTT,CASSKGDRAYNQPQHF
.,.,TRBV6-5,TRBJ2-7,TGTGCCAGCAGGATGAGCGATTCCTACGAGCAGTACTTC,CASRMSDSYEQYF
.,.,TRBV6-1,TRBJ1-2,TGTGCCAGCAGTGTATATGGGGCCGGGTTACAGGGAAACTATGGCTACACCTTC,CASSVYGAGLQGNYGYTF
.,TRBD1,TRBV5-1,TRBJ2-1,TGCGCCAGCAGCTTCCGACAGGGGGTGAACAATGAGCAGTTCTTC,CASSFRQGVNNEQFF
.,TRBD2,TRBV9,TRBJ2-3,TGTGCCAGCAGCGTCCGACTAGCGGGGGCAAGTCAGTATTTT,CASSVRLAGASQYF
.,.,TRBV6-2/TRBV6-3,TRBJ2-4,TGTGCCAGCAGTCCGAAAAACATTCAGTACTTC,CASSPKNIQYF
.,.,TRBV27,TRBJ1-1,TGTGCCAGCAGTGTAAAGACAGGACCCCCGCATGAAGCTTTCTTT,CASSVKTGPPHEAFF
.,.,TRBV5-4,TRBJ2-7,TGTGCCAGCAGCAAGCCGGGACACGCCGACTACGAGCAGTACTTC,CASSKPGHADYEQYF
.,TRBD1,TRBV11-2,TRBJ2-5,TGTGCCAGCAGCTCGAGGACAGGGACCTTAAAAGAGACCCAGTACTTC,CASSSRTGTLKETQYF
.,TRBD2,TRBV30,TRBJ2-2,TGTGCCTGGAGTGTACTAGCGGGCGACACCGGGGAGCTGTTTTTT,CAWSVLAGDTGELFF
.,.,TRBV19,TRBJ1-6,TGTGCCAGCGGGGACTGGCGCTCACCCCTCCACTTT,CASGDWRSPLHF
.,.,TRBV4-3,TRBJ2-7,TGCGCCAGCAGCCAAGAGCGGGAACTCTACGAGCAGTACTTC,CASSQERELYEQYF
few,.,TRBV3-1/TRBV3-2,TRBJ2-7,TGTGCCAGCAGGGGCAGCTACGAGCAGTACTTC,CASRGSYEQYF
.,TRBD2,TRBV24-1,TRBJ2-1,TGTGCCACCAGTGTCGGCGGGGGGGCTTCCAATGAGCAGTTCTTC,CATSVGGGASNEQFF
.,.,TRBV7-9,TRBJ2-3,TGTGCCAGCAGCTTATATTCAGGTTTTTCAGATACGCAGTATTTT,CASSLYSGFSDTQYF
.,.,TRBV19,TRBJ2-3,TGTGCCAGTAGTATTGGACTAAATACGCAGTATTTT,CASSIGLNTQYF
once,TRBD1,TRBV14,TRBJ1-2,TGTGCCAGCAGCCGAGATAGGGGGCGAAATGGCTACACCTTC,CASSRDRGRNGYTF
once,.,TRBV13,TRBJ2-7,TGTGCCAGCAGCTTAGCCCGGGATACCCAGCAGTACTTC,CASSLARDTQQYF
.,.,TRBV7-9,TRBJ1-1,TGTGCCAGCAGCTTAGGGCTCAATGAAGCTTTCTTT,CASSLGLNEAFF
.,.,TRBV5-1,TRBJ2-2,TGCGCATGGCGGACAGAGACGAACACCGGGGAGCTGTTTTTT,CAWRTETNTGELFF
.,.,TRBV7-9,TRBJ1-1,TGTGCCAGCAGCTTATCAGGGATGAACACTGAAGCTTTCTTT,CASSLSGMNTEAFF
.,TRBD1,TRBV29-1,TRBJ1-1,TGCAGCGTTGTACTTCGGGACAGGGTGTACGGCACTGAAGCTTTCTTT,CSVVLRDRVYGTEAFF
.,TRBD2,TRBV10-2,TRBJ2-1,TGCGCCAGCAGTGAGTTGGGGGGGGGCTCCTACAATGAGCAGTTCTTC,CASSELGGGSYNEQFF
few,.,TRBV4-1,TRBJ1-2,TGCGCCAGCAGCCAAGATGCAGGGATTGGAGGCTACACCTTC,CASSQDAGIGGYTF
once,.,TRBV4-3,TRBJ2-5,TGCGCCAGCAGCCAATCTTCGACAGAGAGGCGAGAGACCCAGTACTTC,CASSQSSTERRETQYF
once,.,TRBV3-1/TRBV3-2,TRBJ1-4,TGTGCCAGCAGCCAAGTGGACACCCTCCTGTTTTTT,CASSQVDTLLFF
.,TRBD1,TRBV11-1,TRBJ2-3,TGTGCCAGCAGCCCAGGGACAGCTAGCACAGATACGCAGTATTTT,CASSPGTASTDTQYF
.,.,TRBV4-2,TRBJ1-1,TGTGCCAGCGGACGTAAGACAGGCAGCACTGAAGCTTTCTTT,CASGRKTGSTEAFF
.,.,TRBV6-5,TRBJ1-2,TGTGCCAGCAAAAGGGGCGTCGATAGTTTTTATGGCTACACCTTC,CASKRGVDSFYGYTF
.,TRBD2,TRBV2,TRBJ2-7,TGTGCCAGCAGTGGGGGGGGTTCAGGTTCCTACGAGCAGTACTTC,CASSGGGSGSYEQYF
.,TRBD1,TRBV11-2,TRBJ2-3,TGTGCCAGCAGCCCAGCGACAGGGGGACGCACAGATACGCAGTATTTT,CASSPATGGRTDTQYF
.,TRBD2,TRBV15,TRBJ2-7,TGTGCCACCAGCAGGCCATTTCGGACTAGCGGCGAGCAGTACTTC,CATSRPFRTSGEQYF
.,TRBD1,TRBV5-3,TRBJ2-7,TGTGCCAGAAGCCCCTCAGGTGGGACAGGGGGTTCAACGGACGAGCAGTACTTC,CARSPSGGTGGSTDEQYF
.,TRBD2,TRBV4-2,TRBJ2-3,TGTGCCAGCAGACCCAGAGCGGGAGGAGTAGATACGCAGTATTTT,CASRPRAGGVDTQYF
.,TRBD2,TRBV6-4,TRBJ2-3,TGTGCCAGCAGTGACTCTAGCGGGGGGCCAGATACGCAGTATTTT,CASSDSSGGPDTQYF
few,.,TRBV27,TRBJ2-7,TGTGCCAGCAGTTTAACGAGACAGTCCTACGAGCAGTACTTC,CASSLTRQSYEQYF
.,.,TRBV3-1/TRBV3-2,TRBJ2-7,TGTGCCAGCAGCCAAGTAGTCGGGGACGAGCAGTACTTC,CASSQVVGDEQYF
.,TRBD2,TRBV7-6,TRBJ2-3,TGTGCCAGCAGCCCTGTGACGGGGGGGATGACAGATACGCAGTATTTT,CASSPVTGGMTDTQYF
.,.,TRBV29-1,TRBJ2-7,TGCAGCGTTGAAGGGGTGGGAGGTCGGGAGCAGTACTTC,CSVEGVGGREQYF
.,.,TRBV19,TRBJ1-2,TGTGCCAGTAGTATAGGGGGCAGAGGCTACACCTTC,CASSIGGRGYTF
.,TRBD2,TRBV6-5,TRBJ2-1,TGTGCCAGCAGTTACGGGGCGGGAGAGATTTACAATGAGCAGTTCTTC,CASSYGAGEIYNEQFF
.,.,TRBV18,TRBJ2-2,TGTGCCAGCTCACCACCATCCCAGGGGACCACCGGGGAGCTGTTTTTT,CASSPPSQGTTGELFF
once,.,TRBV28,TRBJ2-1,TGTGCCAGCATTCAAGGAGGGGGCTTCTCCTACAATGAGCAGTTCTTC,CASIQGGGFSYNEQFF
.,.,TRBV11-2,TRBJ1-1,TGTGCCAGCAGCGCAAGTACGTGGGGGCGGGCGAGCACTGAAGCTTTCTTT,CASSASTWGRASTEAFF